These 3 T cell receptor beta chains were all obtained from the same sample, sequenced in a study of T cells expressing NK-cell markers. From the 5' RACE reads, TCRdb lists one entry per CDR3 protein and no DNA. There are approximately 550,000 distinct CDR3 sequences in the sample, with less than 4.5% held by the top ten. The material sequenced was blood T cells: a sorted CD56 or NKG2C T cell subset, CD4+ or CD8+ T cells, or bulk PBMC T cells (not recorded which). The receptor set was obtained from a man younger than 35 in good health.

The CDR3 protein is CASSLARSGAEQYF. The V and J genes are TRBV12-3 or TRBV12-4 and TRBJ2-7; the TRBD2 assignment by TCRdb is unverifiable without DNA. CDR3 length: 14 residues.

The chain is built from TRBV29-1 and TRBJ1-2; TCRdb selects TRBD1, and the lack of DNA leaves this call unchecked. Germline CDR1 and CDR2: SQVTM and ANQGSEA. The CDR3 contains 13 residues. CDR3 sequence reads: CSVDPGFNYGYTF.

The chain recombines TRBV24-1 with TRBJ2-3; absent DNA, TCRdb's TRBD2 call cannot be checked. Germline V CDR1 and CDR2: KGHDR, SFDVKD. This CDR3 spans 19 amino acids. CDR3 residues: CATSDHPGLADSSTDTQYF.